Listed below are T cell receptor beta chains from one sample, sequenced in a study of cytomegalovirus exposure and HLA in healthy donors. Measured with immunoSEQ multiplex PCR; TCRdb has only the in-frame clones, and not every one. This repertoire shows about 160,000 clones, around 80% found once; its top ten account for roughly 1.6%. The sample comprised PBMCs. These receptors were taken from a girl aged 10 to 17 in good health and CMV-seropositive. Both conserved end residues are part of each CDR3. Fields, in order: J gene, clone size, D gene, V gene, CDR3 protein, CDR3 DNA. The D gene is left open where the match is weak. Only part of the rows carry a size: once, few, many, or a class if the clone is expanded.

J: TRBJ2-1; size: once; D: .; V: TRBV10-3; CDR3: CAIKGEHNEQFF; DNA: TGTGCCATCAAGGGAGAGCACAATGAGCAGTTCTTC
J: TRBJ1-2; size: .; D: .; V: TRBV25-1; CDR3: CASSSGIHGYTF; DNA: TGTGCCAGCAGTTCGGGAATCCATGGCTACACCTTC
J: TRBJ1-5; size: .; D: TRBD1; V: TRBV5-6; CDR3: CASSLAAGWGTANQPQHF; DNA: TGTGCCAGCAGCTTGGCAGCAGGGTGGGGGACAGCCAATCAGCCCCAGCATTTT
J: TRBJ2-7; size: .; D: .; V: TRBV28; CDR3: CASSFPPRAPSYEQYF; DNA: TGTGCCAGCAGTTTTCCCCCCAGGGCCCCATCCTACGAGCAGTACTTC
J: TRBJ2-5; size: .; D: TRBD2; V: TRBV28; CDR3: CASSLGTSGQEAQYF; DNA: TGTGCCAGCAGCTTAGGGACTAGCGGACAAGAGGCCCAGTACTTC
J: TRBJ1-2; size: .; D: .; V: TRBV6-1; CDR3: CASSEDAGGYGYTF; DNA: TGTGCCAGCAGTGAAGATGCTGGGGGGTATGGCTACACCTTC
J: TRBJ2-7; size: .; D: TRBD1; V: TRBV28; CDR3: CASSRTGGFGSYEQYF; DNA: TGTGCCAGCAGCCGGACAGGGGGTTTTGGGTCCTACGAGCAGTACTTC
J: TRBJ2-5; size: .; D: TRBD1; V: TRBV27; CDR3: CASSPRQGPSQETQYF; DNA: TGTGCCAGCAGCCCTCGACAGGGGCCCTCCCAAGAGACCCAGTACTTC
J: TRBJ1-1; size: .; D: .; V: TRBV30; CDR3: CAWSEGRNTEAFF; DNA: TGTGCCTGGAGTGAGGGGCGGAACACTGAAGCTTTCTTT
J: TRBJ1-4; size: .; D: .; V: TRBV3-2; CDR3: CASSHWTF; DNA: TGTGCCAGCAGCCACTGGACATTT
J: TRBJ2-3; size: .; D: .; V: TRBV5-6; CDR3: CASSGGGGTDTQYF; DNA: TGTGCCAGCAGCGGCGGGGGCGGCACAGATACGCAGTATTTT
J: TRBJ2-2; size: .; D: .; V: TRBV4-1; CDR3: CASSTPNTGELFF; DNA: TGCGCCAGCAGCACTCCCAACACCGGGGAGCTGTTTTTT
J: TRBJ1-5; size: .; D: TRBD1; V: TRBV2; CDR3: CASSWDREQPQHF; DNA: TGTGCCAGCAGTTGGGACAGGGAACAGCCCCAGCATTTT
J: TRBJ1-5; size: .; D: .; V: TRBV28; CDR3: CASSPGGYSNQPQHF; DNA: TGTGCCAGCAGCCCCGGGGGATATAGCAATCAGCCCCAGCATTTT
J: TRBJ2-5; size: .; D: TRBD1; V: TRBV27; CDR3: CASSSPGQAQETQYF; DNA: TGTGCCAGCAGTTCACCCGGACAGGCTCAAGAGACCCAGTACTTC
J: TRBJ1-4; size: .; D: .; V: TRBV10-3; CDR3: CAIRSVDEKLFF; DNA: TGTGCCATCAGAAGCGTGGATGAAAAACTGTTTTTT
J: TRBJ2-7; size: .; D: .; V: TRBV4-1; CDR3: CASSLRLTSEDEQYF; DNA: TGCGCCAGCAGCCTTAGACTTACCTCCGAGGACGAGCAGTACTTC
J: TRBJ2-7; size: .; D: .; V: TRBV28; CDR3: CASSMVGDYEQYF; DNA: TGTGCCAGCAGTATGGTCGGGGACTACGAGCAGTACTTC
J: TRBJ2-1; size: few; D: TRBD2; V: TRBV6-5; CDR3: CASSDSGGANEQFF; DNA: TGTGCCAGCAGTGATAGCGGGGGGGCGAATGAGCAGTTCTTC
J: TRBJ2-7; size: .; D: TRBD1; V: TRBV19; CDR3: CASSTAGTGFYEQYF; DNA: TGTGCCAGTAGTACCGCCGGGACAGGGTTTTACGAGCAGTACTTC
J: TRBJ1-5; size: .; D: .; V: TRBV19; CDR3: CASSITGLSQPQHF; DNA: TGTGCCAGTAGTATAACAGGGTTAAGTCAGCCCCAGCATTTT
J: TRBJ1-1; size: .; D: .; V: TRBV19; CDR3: CASSMAELNTEAFF; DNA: TGTGCCAGTAGTATGGCAGAACTGAACACTGAAGCTTTCTTT
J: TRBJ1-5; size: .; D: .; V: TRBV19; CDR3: CASTEAEGILRQPQHF; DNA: TGTGCCAGTACCGAGGCTGAGGGAATATTGCGACAGCCCCAGCATTTT
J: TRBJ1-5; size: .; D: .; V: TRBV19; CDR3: CASNASPELRGNQPQHF; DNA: TGTGCCAGTAATGCCAGCCCGGAACTACGGGGCAATCAGCCCCAGCATTTT
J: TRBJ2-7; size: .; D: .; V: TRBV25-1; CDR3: CASSRDTDYEQYF; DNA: TGTGCCAGCAGTCGGGACACCGACTACGAGCAGTACTTC
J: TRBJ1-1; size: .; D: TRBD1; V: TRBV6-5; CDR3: CASSSGQGYTEAFF; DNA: TGTGCCAGCAGTAGTGGACAGGGGTACACTGAAGCTTTCTTT
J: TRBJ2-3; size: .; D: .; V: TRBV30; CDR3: CAWSQRPTDTQYF; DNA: TGTGCCTGGAGCCAGAGGCCCACAGATACGCAGTATTTT
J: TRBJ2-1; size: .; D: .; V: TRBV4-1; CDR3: CASSQEREDYNEQFF; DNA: TGCGCCAGCAGCCAAGAAAGGGAGGACTACAATGAGCAGTTCTTC
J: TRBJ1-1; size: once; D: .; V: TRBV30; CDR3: CAWSVGGLAFF; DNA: TGTGCCTGGAGTGTGGGGGGGTTAGCTTTCTTT
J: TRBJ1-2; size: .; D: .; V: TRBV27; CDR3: CASSFRQFNYGYTF; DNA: TGTGCCAGCAGTTTTCGACAGTTTAACTATGGCTACACCTTC
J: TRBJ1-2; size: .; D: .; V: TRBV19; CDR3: CASSLPGGYGYTF; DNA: TGTGCCAGTAGTCTTCCGGGGGGCTATGGCTACACCTTC
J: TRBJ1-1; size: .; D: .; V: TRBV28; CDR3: CASSLVAGGTEAFF; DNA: TGTGCCAGCAGTTTAGTTGCCGGGGGCACTGAAGCTTTCTTT
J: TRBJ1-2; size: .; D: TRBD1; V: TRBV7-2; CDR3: CASSFTGGGGYTF; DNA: TGTGCCAGCAGCTTTACAGGGGGCGGAGGCTACACCTTC
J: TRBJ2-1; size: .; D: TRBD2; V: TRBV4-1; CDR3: CASSHPTVAGAGYNEQFF; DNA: TGCGCCAGCAGCCATCCTACGGTGGCGGGAGCGGGCTACAATGAGCAGTTCTTC
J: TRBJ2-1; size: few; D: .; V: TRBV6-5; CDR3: CASSYSRAYNEQFF; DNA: TGTGCCAGCAGTTACAGCAGGGCCTACAATGAGCAGTTCTTC
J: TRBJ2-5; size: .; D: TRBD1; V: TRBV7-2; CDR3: CASSDRDLLGTQYF; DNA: TGTGCCAGCTCCGACAGGGACCTCTTGGGGACCCAGTACTTC
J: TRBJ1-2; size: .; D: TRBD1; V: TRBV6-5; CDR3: CASSYGTGPNYGYTF; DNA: TGTGCCAGCAGTTACGGGACAGGACCTAACTATGGCTACACCTTC
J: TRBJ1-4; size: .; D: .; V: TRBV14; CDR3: CASSQSPVREKLFF; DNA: TGTGCCAGCAGCCAGTCCCCCGTGCGGGAAAAACTGTTTTTT
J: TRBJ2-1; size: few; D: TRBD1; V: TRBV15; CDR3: CATYSGTGGHEQFF; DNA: TGTGCCACCTACTCCGGGACAGGGGGCCATGAGCAGTTCTTC
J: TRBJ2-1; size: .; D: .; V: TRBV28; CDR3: CASSFPLRRASSYNEQFF; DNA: TGTGCCAGCAGTTTCCCCCTTCGGAGGGCGAGCTCCTACAATGAGCAGTTCTTC
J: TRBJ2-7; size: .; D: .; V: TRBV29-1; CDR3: CSVGRDSYEQYF; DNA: TGCAGCGTCGGACGGGACTCCTACGAGCAGTACTTC
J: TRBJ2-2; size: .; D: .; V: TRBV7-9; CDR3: CASSLLSGELFF; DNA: TGTGCCAGCAGCCTCCTCTCCGGGGAGCTGTTTTTT
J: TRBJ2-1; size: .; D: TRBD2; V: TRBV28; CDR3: CASSNGRYSYNEQFF; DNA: TGTGCCAGCAGTAACGGGAGGTACTCCTACAATGAGCAGTTCTTC
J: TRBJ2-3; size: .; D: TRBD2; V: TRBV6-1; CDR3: CASSEDGSIIRAGGPPDTQYF; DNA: TGTGCCAGCAGTGAAGACGGGTCGATCATCCGAGCGGGAGGGCCGCCAGATACGCAGTATTTT
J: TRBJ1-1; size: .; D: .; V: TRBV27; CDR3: CASSPRSGYTEAFF; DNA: TGTGCCAGCAGTCCCCGCTCAGGGTACACTGAAGCCTTCTTT
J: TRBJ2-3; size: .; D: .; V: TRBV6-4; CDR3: CASSGGNADTQYF; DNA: TGTGCCAGCAGTGGAGGGAACGCAGATACGCAGTATTTT
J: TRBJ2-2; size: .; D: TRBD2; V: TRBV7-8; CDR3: CASSWGWAGESGELFF; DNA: TGTGCCAGCAGCTGGGGATGGGCGGGAGAATCCGGGGAGCTGTTTTTT
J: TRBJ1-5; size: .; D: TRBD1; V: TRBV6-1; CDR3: CASNSQGAGQPQHF; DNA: TGTGCCAGCAATTCGCAGGGGGCGGGTCAGCCCCAGCATTTT
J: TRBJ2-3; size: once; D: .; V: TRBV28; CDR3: CASSLKGVFADTQYF; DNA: TGTGCCAGCAGTTTAAAGGGGGTTTTCGCAGATACGCAGTATTTT
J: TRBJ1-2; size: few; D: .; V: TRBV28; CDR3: CASSLRQSYGYTF; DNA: TGTGCCAGCAGTTTACGACAGAGCTATGGCTACACCTTC
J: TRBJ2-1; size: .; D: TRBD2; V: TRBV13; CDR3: CASSSRLAGGFSYNEQFF; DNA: TGTGCCAGCAGCTCCCGGCTAGCGGGAGGGTTTTCCTACAATGAGCAGTTCTTC